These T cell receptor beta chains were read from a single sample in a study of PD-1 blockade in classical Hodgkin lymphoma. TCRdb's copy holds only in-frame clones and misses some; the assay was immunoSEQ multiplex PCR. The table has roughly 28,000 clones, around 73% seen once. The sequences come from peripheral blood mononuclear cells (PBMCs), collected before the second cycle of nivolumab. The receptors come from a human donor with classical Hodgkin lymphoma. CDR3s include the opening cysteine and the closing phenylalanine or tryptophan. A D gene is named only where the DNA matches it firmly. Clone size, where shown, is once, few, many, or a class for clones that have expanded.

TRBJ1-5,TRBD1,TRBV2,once,TGTGCCAGCAGTGACACCGGGACAGGGAATGGGTATAGCAATCAGCCCCAGCATTTT,CASSDTGTGNGYSNQPQHF
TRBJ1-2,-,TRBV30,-,TGTGCCTGGAGACAGGGAAAGGGCTATGGCTACACCTTC,CAWRQGKGYGYTF
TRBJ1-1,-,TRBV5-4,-,TGTGCCAGCAGCTTGGCCGGATCAGCGACTGAAGCTTTCTTT,CASSLAGSATEAFF
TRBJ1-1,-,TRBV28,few,TGTGCCAGCGCCACTCCGGCGGGAACTGAAGCTTTCTTT,CASATPAGTEAFF
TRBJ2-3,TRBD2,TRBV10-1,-,TGCGCCAGAAGACTAGCGGGGGGCCCGAGCACAGATACGCAGTATTTT,CARRLAGGPSTDTQYF
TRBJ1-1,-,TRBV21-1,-,TGTGCCAGCAGCCCCCCGCCGGGACAGCGTTCGAACACTGAAGCTTTCTTT,CASSPPPGQRSNTEAFF
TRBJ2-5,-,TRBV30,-,TGTGCCCGACAGGTGCTCGAGACCCAGTACTTC,CARQVLETQYF
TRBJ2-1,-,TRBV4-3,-,TGCGCCAGCAGCCAAGAGACAATTGGCGGCGGCTCCTACAATGAGCAGTTCTTC,CASSQETIGGGSYNEQFF
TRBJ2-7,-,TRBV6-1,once,TGTGCCAGCAGTGAATACCCCCTCTCCTACGAGCAGTACTTC,CASSEYPLSYEQYF
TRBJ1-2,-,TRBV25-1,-,TGTGCCAGCAGGATCTCGAAAAGGTACTATGGCTACACCTTC,CASRISKRYYGYTF
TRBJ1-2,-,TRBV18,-,TGTGCCAGCTCGGGGGGTCGCCTCTATGGCTACACCTTC,CASSGGRLYGYTF
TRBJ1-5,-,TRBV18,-,TGTGCCAGCTCACCACCGGGGGTCGGCAATCAGCCCCAGCATTTT,CASSPPGVGNQPQHF
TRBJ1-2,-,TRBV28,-,TGTGCCAGCAGTTTATCAGGCAGGGTTAATGGCTACACCTTC,CASSLSGRVNGYTF
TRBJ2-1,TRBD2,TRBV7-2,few,TGTGCCAGCAGCTTAGACCACTCCGCGGGGGGGCGTGAGCAGTTCTTC,CASSLDHSAGGREQFF
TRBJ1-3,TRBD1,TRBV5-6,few,TGTGCCAGCGGATTCGGACAGGGTCGATACTCTGGAAACACCATATATTTT,CASGFGQGRYSGNTIYF
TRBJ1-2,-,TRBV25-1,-,TGTGCCAGCAGTGTGGCAGGGTCTATTAACTATGGCTACACCTTC,CASSVAGSINYGYTF
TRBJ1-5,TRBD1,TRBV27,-,TGTGCCAGCAGTAACGACAGGGAAGATCAGCCCCAGCATTTT,CASSNDREDQPQHF
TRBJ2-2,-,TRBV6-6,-,TGTGCCAGCCAGAGACAGCCTTACACCGGGGAGCTGTTTTTT,CASQRQPYTGELFF
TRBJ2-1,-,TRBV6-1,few,TGTGCCAGCAGCTATATGGACAGTAACAATGAGCAGTTCTTC,CASSYMDSNNEQFF
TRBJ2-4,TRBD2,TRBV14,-,TGTGCCAGCAGCCCGACTATTCTAGCGGGCCACAAAAACATTCAGTACTTC,CASSPTILAGHKNIQYF
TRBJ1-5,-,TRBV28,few,TGTGCCAGCCTTAACAGGGACTTCAATCAGCCCCAGCATTTT,CASLNRDFNQPQHF
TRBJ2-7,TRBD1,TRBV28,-,TGTGCCAGCAGTTCTCCCGGGACAGGGCATACCTACGAGCAGTACTTC,CASSSPGTGHTYEQYF
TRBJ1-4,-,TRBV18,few,TGTGCCAGCTCACCACGGGTTGAGGCTAATGAAAAACTGTTTTTT,CASSPRVEANEKLFF
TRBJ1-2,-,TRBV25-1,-,TGTGCCAGCAGTGATGGGGGGGTCGGTAGTAACTATGGCTACACCTTC,CASSDGGVGSNYGYTF
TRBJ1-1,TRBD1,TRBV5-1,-,TGCGCCAGCAGCAGGACAGGGGGCGACACTGAAGCTTTCTTT,CASSRTGGDTEAFF
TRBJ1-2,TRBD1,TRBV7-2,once,TGTGCCAGCAGCTTAGGGACAGGGGGTCGTTATGGCTACACCTTC,CASSLGTGGRYGYTF
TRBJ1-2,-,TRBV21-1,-,TGTGCCAGCCTCGGCGGCACAGCGCCTGGCTACACCTTC,CASLGGTAPGYTF
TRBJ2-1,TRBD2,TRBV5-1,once,TGCGCCAGCAGCTTCGGTGGGACTAGCCCCTACAATGAGCAGTTCTTC,CASSFGGTSPYNEQFF
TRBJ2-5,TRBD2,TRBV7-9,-,TGTGCCAGCAGCCCCGACGGGGGGTATCAAGAGACCCAGTACTTC,CASSPDGGYQETQYF
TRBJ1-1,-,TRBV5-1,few,TGCGCCAGCAGCTTGGCACAGGGGAACACTGAAGCTTTCTTT,CASSLAQGNTEAFF
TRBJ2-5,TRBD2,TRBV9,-,TGTGCCAGCAGCGAGCGGACCGGGGGGGAGACCCAGTACTTC,CASSERTGGETQYF
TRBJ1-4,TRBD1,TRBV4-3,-,TGCGCCAGCAGCCAAAAGGGACAGTTTAATGAAAAACTGTTTTTT,CASSQKGQFNEKLFF
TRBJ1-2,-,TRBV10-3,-,TGTGCCATCGCGGGCACGGAAGGGGGCTATGGCTACACCTTC,CAIAGTEGGYGYTF
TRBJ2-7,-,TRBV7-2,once,TGTGCCAGCAGCTTAGAGGGGGGAGGTTGGGCGGACGAGCAGTACTTC,CASSLEGGGWADEQYF
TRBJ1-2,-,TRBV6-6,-,TGTGCCAGCAGAACTTTCGGGGTAAACTATGGCTACACCTTC,CASRTFGVNYGYTF
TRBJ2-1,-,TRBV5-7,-,TGTGCCAGCAGCGGGTGGGACAATGAGCAGTTCTTC,CASSGWDNEQFF
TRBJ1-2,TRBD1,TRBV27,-,TGTGCCAGCAGCCCCCAGGGGGGCTATGGCTACACCTTC,CASSPQGGYGYTF
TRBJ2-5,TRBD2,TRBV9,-,TGTGCCAGCAGCTCCGCTAGCGGGGGGGCCTTGGAGACCCAGTACTTC,CASSSASGGALETQYF
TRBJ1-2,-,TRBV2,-,TGTGCCAGCAGTGAAGAGTGGGTGTGGGGGGCTAACTATGGCTACACCTTC,CASSEEWVWGANYGYTF
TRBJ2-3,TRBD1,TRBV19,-,TGTGCCAGTAGTATGAACAGGGGAACGATGAATACGCAGTATTTT,CASSMNRGTMNTQYF